This TCR beta chain appears in the sequencing data of a study of blood T cell repertoires in COVID-19. Per germline, CDR1 SGHTS and CDR2 YDEGEE. The CDR3 consists of 16 residues. The J segment lost 0 bases and the V segment lost 4 bases, leaving 5 bases of the junction unmatched. Original handling: Using reference gene primer amplification, nucleated cell counts were estimated. The table came from immunoSEQ multiplex PCR; TCRdb's copy has only in-frame clones and leaves some out. For V, J and clone size, that table is used; D and trimming come from the DNA. Of 45,000 to 55,000 clones detected, 84% appear once; the ten largest clones hold 1.6%.

The chain is built from TRBV5-8 and TRBJ1-4, with 8 bases identical to TRBD1. Sample: peripheral blood. This receptor was taken from a man over 45 with acute or convalescent COVID-19. CDR3 sequence (DNA): TGTGCCAGCAGCAGGACAGGGACCGCAACTAATGAAAAACTGTTTTTT. Translating it yields CASSRTGTATNEKLFF.